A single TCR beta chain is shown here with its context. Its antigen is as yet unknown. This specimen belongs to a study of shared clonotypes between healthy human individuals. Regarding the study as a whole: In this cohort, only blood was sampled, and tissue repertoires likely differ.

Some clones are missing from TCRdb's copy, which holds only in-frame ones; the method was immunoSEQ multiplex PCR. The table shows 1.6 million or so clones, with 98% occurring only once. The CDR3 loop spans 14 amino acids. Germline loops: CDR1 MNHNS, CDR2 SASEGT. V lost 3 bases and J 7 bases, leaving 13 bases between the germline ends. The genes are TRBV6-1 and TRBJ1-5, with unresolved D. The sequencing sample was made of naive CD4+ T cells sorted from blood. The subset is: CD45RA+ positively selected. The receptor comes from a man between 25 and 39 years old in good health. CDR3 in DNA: TGTGCCAGCAGTGACTTTTTTCTTTCCCAGCCCCAGCATTTT. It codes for CASSDFFLSQPQHF.